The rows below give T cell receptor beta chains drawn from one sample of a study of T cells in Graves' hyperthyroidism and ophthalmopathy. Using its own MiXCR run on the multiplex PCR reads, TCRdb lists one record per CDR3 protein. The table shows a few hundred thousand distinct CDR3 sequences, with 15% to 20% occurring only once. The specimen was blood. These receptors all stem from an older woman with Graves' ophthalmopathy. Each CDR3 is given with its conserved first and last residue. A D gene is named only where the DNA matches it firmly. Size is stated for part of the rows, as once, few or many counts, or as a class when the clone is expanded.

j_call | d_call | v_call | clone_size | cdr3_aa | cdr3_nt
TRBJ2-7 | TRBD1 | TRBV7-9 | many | CASSSHPGQETYEQYF | TGTGCCAGCAGCTCGCATCCGGGACAGGAAACCTACGAGCAGTACTTC
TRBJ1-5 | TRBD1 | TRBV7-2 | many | CASSLRQGEGQPQHF | TGTGCCAGCAGCCTTAGACAGGGGGAAGGTCAGCCCCAGCATTTT
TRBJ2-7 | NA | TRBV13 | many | CASSLGISGQYEQYF | TGTGCCAGCAGCTTAGGGATATCCGGGCAGTACGAGCAGTACTTC
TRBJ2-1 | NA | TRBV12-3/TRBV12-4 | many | CASSLSGNNEQFF | TGTGCCAGCAGTTTATCCGGGAACAATGAGCAGTTCTTC
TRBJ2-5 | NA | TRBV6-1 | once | CATSDPRGAQETQYF | TGTGCCACCAGTGATCCCAGGGGGGCCCAAGAGACCCAGTACTTC
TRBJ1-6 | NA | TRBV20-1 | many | CSAREGGALNSPLHF | TGCAGTGCTAGAGAGGGGGGGGCCCTTAATTCACCCCTCCACTTT
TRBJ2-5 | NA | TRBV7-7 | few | CASSLNRVQETQYF | TGTGCCAGCAGCTTAAACAGGGTCCAAGAGACCCAGTACTTC
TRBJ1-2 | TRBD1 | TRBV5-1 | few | CASSDTPGGYGYTF | TGCGCCAGCAGCGACACACCAGGGGGCTATGGCTACACCTTC
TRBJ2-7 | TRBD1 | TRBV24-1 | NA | CATSGPGTGSDEQYF | TGTGCCACCAGTGGCCCCGGGACAGGGTCTGACGAGCAGTACTTC
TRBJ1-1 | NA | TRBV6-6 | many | CASSYGGRGSTEAFF | TGTGCCAGCAGTTACGGCGGCAGGGGATCCACTGAAGCTTTCTTT
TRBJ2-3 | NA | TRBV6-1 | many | CASTPWVSADTQYF | TGTGCCAGCACCCCGTGGGTATCGGCGGATACGCAGTATTTT
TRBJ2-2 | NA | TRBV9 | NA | CASSVFSRADTGELFF | TGTGCCAGCAGCGTATTCAGCAGGGCCGACACCGGGGAGCTGTTTTTT
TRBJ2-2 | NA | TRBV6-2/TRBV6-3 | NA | CATPGVSAGELFF | TGTGCCACCCCAGGCGTTTCAGCCGGGGAGCTGTTTTTT
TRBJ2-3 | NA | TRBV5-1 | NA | CASSLGGIPTDTQYF | TGCGCCAGCAGCTTGGGGGGTATCCCCACAGATACGCAGTATTTT
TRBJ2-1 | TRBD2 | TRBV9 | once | CASSFSGVSSYSEQFF | TGTGCCAGCAGCTTCAGCGGGGTTAGCTCCTACAGTGAGCAGTTCTTC
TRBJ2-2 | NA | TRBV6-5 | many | CASSYGYVATDYLRGNTGELFF | TGTGCCAGCAGTTACGGCTACGTCGCTACAGACTACCTAAGGGGCAACACCGGGGAGCTGTTTTTT
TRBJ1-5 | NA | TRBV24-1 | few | CATSDRSNQPQHF | TGTGCCACCAGTGATCGTAGCAATCAGCCCCAGCATTTT
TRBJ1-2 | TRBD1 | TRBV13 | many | CASSSPGTGDGYTF | TGTGCCAGCAGCTCGCCCGGGACAGGGGACGGCTACACCTTC